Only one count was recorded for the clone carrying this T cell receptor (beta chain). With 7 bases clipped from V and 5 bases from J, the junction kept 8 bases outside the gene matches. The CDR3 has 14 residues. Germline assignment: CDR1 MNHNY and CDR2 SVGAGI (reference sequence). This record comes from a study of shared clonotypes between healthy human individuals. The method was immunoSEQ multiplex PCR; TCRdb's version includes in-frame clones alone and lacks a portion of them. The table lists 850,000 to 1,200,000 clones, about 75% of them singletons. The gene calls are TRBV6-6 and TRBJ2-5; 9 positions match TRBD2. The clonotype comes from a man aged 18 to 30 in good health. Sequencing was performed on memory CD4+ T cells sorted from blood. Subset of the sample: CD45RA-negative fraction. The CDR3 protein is CASTPTSGRETQYF. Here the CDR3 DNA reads TGTGCCAGCACTCCGACTAGCGGTCGGGAGACCCAGTACTTC.